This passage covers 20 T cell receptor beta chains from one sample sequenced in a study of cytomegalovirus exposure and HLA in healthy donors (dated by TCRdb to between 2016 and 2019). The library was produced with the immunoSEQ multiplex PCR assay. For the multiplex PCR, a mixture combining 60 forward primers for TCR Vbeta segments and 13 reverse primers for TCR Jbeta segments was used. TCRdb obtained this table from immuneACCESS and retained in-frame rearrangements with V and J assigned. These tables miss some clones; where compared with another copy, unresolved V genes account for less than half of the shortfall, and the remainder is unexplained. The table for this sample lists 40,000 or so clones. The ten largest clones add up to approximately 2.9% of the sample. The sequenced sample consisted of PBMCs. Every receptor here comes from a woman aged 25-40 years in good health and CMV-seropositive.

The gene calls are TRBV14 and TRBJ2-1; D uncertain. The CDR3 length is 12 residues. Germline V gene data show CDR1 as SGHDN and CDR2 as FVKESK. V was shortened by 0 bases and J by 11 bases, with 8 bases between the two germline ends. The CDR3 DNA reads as TGTGCCAGCAGCCAAGAAGGCGACAAGCAGTTCTTC. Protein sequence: CASSQEGDKQFF.

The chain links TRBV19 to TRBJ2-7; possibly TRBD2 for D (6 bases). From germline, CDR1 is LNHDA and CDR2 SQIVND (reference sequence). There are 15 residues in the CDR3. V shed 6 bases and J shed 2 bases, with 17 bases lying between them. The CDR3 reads CASRPRGGGTYEQYF. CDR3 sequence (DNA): TGTGCCAGTAGACCCCGAGGTGGCGGGACCTACGAGCAGTACTTC.

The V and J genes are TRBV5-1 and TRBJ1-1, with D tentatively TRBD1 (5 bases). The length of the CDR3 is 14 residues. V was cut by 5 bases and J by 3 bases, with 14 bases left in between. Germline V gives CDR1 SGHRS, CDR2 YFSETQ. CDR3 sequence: CASSGGGFDTEAFF. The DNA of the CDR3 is TGCGCCAGCAGTGGGGGGGGATTCGACACTGAAGCTTTCTTT. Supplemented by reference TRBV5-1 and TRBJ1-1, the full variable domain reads KAGVTQTPRYLIKTRGQQVTLSCSPISGHRSVSWYQQTPGQGLQFLFEYFSETQRNKGNFPGRFSGRQFSNSRSEMNVSTLELGDSALYLCASSGGGFDTEAFFGQGTRLTVV.

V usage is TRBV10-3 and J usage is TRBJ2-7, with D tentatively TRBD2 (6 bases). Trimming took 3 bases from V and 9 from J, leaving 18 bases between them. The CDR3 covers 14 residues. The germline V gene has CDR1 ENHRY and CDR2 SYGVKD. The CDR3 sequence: CAISDAGRGVGQYF. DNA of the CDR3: TGTGCCATCAGTGACGCGGGACGTGGGGTCGGGCAGTACTTC.

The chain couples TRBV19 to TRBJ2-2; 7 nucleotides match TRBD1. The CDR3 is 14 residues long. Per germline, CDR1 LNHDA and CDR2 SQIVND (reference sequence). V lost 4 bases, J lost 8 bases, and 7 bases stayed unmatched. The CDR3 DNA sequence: TGTGCCAGTAGTAAGGGGGCGCAGGCGGGGGAGCTGTTTTTT. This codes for CASSKGAQAGELFF.

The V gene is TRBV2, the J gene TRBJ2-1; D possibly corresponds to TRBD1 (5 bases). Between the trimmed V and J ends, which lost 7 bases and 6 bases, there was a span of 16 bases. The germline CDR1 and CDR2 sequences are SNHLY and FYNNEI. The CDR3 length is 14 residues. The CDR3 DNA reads TGTGCCAGCATCGACAGCGAGATGGCCAATGAGCAGTTCTTC. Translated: CASIDSEMANEQFF.

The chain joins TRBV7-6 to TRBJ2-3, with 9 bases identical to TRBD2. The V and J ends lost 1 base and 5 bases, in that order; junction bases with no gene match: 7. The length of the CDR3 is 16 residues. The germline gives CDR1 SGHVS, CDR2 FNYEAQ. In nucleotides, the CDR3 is TGTGCCAGCAGCTTAGGGCGCGGGGGGGCTAAAGATACGCAGTATTTT. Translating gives CASSLGRGGAKDTQYF.

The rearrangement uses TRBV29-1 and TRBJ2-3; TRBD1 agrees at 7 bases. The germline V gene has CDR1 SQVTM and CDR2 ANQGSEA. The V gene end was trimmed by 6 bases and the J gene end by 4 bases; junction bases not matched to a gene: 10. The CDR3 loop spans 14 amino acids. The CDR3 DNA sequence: TGCAGCGTCCGAAAGACAGGGAGCGCAGATACGCAGTATTTT. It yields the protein CSVRKTGSADTQYF.

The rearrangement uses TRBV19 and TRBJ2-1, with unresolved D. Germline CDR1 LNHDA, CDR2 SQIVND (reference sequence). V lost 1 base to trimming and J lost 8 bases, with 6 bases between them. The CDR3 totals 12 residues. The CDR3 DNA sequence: TGTGCCAGTAGTATAGGTCGGGATGAGCAGTTCTTC. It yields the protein CASSIGRDEQFF.

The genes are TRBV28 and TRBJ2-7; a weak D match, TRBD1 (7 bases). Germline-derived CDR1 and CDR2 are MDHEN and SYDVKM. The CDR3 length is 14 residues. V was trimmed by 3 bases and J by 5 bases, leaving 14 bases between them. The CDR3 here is CASSFRGTYHEQYF. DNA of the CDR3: TGTGCCAGCAGTTTCAGGGGGACTTATCACGAGCAGTACTTC.

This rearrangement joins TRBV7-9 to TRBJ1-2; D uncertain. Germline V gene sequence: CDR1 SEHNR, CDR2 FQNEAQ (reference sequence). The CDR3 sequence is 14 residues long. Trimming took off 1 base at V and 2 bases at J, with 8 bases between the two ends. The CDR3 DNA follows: TGTGCCAGCAGCTTAGGCTCGGGAAACTATGGCTACACCTTC. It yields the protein CASSLGSGNYGYTF.

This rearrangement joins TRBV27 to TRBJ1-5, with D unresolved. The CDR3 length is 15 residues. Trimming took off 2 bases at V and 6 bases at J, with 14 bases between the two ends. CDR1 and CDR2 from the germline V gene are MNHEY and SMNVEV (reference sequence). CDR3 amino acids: CASSLAAEASQPQHF. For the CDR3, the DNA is TGTGCCAGCAGTTTAGCGGCGGAAGCAAGTCAGCCCCAGCATTTT.

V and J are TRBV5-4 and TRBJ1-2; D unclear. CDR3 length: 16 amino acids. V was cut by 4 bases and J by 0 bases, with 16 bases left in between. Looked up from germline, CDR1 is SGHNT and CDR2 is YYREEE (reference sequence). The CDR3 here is CASSPRGQLTNYGYTF. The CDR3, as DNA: TGTGCCAGCAGCCCTAGAGGGCAGCTTACTAACTATGGCTACACCTTC.

DNA of the CDR3: TGTGCCAGCAGTCTCAGACAGCCCAATCAGCCCCAGCATTTT. This gives the protein CASSLRQPNQPQHF. This chain connects TRBV28 to TRBJ1-5; possible D gene TRBD1, 5 bases. Germline-derived CDR1 and CDR2 are MDHEN and SYDVKM. The V and J ends lost 5 bases and 3 bases respectively, with 11 bases between them. The CDR3 covers 14 residues.

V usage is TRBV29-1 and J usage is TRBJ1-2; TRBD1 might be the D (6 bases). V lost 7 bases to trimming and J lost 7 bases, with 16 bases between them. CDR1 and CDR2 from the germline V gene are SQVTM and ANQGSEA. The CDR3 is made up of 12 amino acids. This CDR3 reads CSAGRGKGGYTF. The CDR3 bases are TGCAGCGCCGGCAGGGGCAAGGGTGGCTACACCTTC.

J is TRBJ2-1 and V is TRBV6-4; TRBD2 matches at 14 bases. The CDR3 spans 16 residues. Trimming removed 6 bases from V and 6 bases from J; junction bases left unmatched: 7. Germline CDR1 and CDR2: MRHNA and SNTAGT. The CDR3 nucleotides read TGTGCCAGCAGCGTTGGGACTAGCGGGGGTGGCAATGAGCAGTTCTTC. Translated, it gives CASSVGTSGGGNEQFF.

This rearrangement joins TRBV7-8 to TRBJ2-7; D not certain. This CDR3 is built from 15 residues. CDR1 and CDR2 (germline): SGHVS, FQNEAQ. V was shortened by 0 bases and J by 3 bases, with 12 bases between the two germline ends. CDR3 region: CASSLASRGSYEQYF. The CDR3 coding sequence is TGTGCCAGCAGCTTAGCATCGCGAGGCAGCTACGAGCAGTACTTC.

Here the CDR3 DNA reads TGTGCCAGCAGCATTATCCAGGGCTCTGAAGCTTTCTTT. Translation gives CASSIIQGSEAFF. This sequence joins TRBV9 and TRBJ1-1; a weak D match, TRBD1 (5 bases). The CDR3 runs 13 residues. Germline V lookup: CDR1 SGDLS, CDR2 YYNGEE. The V gene lost 4 bases and the J gene lost 6 bases, with 13 bases spanning the gap.

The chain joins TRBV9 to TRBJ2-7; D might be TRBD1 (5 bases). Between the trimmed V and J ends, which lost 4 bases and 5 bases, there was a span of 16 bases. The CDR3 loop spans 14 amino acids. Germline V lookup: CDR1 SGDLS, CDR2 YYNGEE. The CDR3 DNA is TGTGCCAGCAGCCCTCAGGTAGGGGCCCACGAGCAGTACTTC. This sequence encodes CASSPQVGAHEQYF.

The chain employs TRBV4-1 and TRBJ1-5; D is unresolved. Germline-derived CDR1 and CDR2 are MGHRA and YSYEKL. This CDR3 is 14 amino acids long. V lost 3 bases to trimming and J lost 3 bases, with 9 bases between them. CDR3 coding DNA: TGCGCCAGCAGCCAGGGCCCGGCCAATCAGCCCCAGCATTTT. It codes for CASSQGPANQPQHF.